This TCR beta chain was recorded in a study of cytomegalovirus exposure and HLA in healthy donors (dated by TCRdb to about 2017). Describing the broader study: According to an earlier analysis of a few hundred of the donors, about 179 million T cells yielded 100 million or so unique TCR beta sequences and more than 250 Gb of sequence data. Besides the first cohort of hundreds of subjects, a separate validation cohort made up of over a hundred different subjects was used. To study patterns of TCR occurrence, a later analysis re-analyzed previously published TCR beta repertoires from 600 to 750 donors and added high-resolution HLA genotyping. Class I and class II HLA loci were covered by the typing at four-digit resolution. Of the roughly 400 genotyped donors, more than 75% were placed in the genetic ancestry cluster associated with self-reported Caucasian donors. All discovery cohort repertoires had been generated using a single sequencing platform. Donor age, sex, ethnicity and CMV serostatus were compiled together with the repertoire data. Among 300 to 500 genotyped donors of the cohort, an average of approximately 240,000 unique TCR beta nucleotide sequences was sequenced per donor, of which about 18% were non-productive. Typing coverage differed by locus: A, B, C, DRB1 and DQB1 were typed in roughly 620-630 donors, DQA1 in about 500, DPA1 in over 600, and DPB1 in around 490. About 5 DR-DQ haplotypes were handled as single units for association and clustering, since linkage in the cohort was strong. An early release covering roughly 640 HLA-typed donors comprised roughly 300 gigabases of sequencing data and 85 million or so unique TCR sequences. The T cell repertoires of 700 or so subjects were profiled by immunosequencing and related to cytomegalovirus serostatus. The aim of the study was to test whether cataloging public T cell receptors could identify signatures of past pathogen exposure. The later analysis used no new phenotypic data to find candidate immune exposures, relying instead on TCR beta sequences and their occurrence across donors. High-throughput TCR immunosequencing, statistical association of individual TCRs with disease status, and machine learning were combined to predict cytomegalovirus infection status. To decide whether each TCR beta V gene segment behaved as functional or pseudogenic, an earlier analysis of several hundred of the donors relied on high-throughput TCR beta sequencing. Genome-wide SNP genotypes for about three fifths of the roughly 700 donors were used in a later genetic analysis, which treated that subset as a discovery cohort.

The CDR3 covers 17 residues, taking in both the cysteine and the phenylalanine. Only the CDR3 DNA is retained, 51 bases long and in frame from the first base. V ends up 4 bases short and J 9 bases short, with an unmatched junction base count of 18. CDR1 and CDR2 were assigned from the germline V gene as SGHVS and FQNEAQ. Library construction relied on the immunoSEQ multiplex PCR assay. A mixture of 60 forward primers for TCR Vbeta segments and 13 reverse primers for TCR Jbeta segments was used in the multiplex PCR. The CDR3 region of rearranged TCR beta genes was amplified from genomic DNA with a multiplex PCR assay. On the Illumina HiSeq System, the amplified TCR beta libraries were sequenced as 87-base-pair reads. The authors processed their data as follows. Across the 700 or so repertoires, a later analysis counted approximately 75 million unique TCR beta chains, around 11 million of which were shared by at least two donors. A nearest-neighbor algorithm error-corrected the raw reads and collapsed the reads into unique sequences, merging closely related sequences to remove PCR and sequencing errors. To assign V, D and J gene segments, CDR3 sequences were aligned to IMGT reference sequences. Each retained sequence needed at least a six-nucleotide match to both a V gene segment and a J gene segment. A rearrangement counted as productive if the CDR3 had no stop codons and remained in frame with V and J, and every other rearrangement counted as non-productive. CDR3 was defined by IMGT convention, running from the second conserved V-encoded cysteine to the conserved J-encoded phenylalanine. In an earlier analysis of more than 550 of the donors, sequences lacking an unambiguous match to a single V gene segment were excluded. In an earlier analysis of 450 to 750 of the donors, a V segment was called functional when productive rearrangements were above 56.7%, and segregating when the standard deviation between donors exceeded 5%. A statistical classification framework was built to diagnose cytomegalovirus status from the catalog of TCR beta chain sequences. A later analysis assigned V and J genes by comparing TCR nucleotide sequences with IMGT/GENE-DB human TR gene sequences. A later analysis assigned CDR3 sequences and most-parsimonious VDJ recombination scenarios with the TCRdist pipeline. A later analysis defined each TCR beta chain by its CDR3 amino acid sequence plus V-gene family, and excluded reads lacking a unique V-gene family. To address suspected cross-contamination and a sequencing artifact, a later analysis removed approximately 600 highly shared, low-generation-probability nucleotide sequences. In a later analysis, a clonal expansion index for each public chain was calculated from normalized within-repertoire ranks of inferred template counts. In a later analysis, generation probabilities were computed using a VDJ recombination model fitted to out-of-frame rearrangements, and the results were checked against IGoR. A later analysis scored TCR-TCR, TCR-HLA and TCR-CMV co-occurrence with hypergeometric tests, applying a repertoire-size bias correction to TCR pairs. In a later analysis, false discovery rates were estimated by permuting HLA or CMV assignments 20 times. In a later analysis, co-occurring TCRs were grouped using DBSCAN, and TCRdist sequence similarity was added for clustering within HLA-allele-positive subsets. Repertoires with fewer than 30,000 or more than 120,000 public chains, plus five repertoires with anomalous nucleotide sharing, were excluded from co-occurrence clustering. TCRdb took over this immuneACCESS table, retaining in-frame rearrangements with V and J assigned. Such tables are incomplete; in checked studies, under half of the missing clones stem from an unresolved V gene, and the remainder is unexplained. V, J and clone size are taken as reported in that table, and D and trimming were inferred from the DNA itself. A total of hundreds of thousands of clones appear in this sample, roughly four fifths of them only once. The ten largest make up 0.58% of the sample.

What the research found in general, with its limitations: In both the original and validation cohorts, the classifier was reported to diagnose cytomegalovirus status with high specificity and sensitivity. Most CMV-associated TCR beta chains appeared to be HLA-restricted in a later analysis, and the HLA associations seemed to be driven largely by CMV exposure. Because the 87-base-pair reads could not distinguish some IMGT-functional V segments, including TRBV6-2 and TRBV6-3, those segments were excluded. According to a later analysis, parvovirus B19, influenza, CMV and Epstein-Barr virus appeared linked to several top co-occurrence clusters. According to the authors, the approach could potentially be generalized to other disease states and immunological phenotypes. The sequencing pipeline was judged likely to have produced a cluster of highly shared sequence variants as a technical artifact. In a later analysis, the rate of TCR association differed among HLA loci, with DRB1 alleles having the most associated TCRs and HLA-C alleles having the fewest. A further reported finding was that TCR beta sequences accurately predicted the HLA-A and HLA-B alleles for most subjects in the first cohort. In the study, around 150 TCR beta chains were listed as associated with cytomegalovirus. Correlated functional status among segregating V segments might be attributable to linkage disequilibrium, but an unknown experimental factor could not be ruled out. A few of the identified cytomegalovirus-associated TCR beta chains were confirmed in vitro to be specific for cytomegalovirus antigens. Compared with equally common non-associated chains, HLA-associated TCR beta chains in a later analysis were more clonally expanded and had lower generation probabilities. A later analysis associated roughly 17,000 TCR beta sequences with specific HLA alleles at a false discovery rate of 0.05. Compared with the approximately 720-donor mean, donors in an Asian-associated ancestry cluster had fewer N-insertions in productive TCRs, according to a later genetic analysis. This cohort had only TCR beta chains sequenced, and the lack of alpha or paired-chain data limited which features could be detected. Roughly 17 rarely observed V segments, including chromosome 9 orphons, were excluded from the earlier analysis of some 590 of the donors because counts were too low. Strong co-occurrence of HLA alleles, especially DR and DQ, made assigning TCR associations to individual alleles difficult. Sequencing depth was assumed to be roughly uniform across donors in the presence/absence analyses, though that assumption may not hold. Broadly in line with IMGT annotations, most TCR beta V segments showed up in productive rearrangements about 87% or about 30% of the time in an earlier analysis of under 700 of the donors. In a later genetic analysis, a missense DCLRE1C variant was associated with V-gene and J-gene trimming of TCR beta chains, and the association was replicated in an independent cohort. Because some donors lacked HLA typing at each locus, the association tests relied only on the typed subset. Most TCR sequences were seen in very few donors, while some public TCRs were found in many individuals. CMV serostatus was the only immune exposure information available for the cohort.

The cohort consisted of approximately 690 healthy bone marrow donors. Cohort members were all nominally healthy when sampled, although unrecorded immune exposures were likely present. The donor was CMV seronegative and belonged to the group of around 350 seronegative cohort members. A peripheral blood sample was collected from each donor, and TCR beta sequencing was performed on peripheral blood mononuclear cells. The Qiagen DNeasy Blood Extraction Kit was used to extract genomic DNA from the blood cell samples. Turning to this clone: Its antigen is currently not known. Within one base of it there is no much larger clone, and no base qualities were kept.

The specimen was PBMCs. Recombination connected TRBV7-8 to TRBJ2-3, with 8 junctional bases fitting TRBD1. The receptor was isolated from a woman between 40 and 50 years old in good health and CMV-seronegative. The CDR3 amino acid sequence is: CASSSPGGQGRPWTQYF. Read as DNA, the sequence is TGTGCCAGCAGCTCCCCCGGCGGACAGGGACGACCATGGACGCAGTATTTT.